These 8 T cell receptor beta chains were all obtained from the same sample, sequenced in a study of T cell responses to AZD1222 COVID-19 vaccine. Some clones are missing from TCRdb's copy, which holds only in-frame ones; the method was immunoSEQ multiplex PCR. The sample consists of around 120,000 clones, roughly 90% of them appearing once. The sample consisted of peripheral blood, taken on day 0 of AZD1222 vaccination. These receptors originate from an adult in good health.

CDR3 in DNA: TGTGCCAGCTCACGCGACGCAGCTAACTATGGCTACACCTTC. Translation: CASSRDAANYGYTF. The chain employs TRBV18 and TRBJ1-2; D is unclear. V lost 4 bases, J lost 0 bases, and 9 bases lay in between. The CDR3 length is 14 residues. Germline-derived CDR1 and CDR2 are KGHSH and LQKENI.

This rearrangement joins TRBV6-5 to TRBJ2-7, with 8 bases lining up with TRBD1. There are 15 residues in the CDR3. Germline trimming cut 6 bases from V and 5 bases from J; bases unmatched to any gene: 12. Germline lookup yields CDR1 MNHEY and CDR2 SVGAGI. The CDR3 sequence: CASSITGTGIHEQYF. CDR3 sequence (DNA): TGTGCCAGCAGCATCACCGGGACAGGAATCCACGAGCAGTACTTC.

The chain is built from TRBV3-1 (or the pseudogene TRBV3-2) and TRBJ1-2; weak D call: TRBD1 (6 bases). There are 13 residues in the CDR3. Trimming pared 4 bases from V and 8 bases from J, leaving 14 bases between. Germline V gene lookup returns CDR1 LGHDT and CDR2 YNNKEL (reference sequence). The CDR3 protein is CASSRTQGDGYTF. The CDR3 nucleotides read TGTGCCAGCAGCCGCACACAGGGAGACGGCTACACCTTC.

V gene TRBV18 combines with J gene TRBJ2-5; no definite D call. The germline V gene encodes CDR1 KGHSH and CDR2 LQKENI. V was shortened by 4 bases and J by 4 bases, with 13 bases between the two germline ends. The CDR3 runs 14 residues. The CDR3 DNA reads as TGTGCCAGCTCACAGGACGGAGAGCTAGAGACCCAGTACTTC. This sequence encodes CASSQDGELETQYF.

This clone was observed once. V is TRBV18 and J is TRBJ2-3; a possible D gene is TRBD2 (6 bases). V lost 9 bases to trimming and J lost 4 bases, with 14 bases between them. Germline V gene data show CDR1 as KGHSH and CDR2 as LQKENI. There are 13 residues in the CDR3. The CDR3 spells CASLERVADTQYF. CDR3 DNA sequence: TGTGCCAGTCTAGAGCGGGTGGCAGATACGCAGTATTTT.

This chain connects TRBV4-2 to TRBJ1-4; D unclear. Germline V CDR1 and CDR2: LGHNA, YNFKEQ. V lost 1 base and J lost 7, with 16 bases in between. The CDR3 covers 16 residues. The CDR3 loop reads CASSQVRGGGSEKLFF. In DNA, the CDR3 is TGTGCCAGCAGCCAAGTCAGAGGTGGAGGGAGTGAAAAACTGTTTTTT.

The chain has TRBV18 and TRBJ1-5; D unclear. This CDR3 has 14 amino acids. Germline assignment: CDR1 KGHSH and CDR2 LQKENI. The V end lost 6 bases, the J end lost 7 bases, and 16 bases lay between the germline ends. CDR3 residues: CASSPGPGPQPQHF. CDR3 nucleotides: TGTGCCAGCTCCCCCGGGCCAGGCCCCCAGCCCCAGCATTTT.

The CDR3 coding sequence is TGTGCCAGCAGTTTCCTCACAGCGGACACAGATACGCAGTATTTT. Translated, it gives CASSFLTADTDTQYF. V gene TRBV27 combines with J gene TRBJ2-3; D is perhaps TRBD2 (5 bases). V lost 3 bases and J 2 bases, leaving 12 bases between the germline ends. The CDR3 extends over 15 amino acids. Germline-derived CDR1 and CDR2 are MNHEY and SMNVEV (reference sequence).